A selection of T cell receptor beta chains follows, all from one sample in a study of blood T cell repertoires in COVID-19. Sequencing used immunoSEQ multiplex PCR; TCRdb keeps in-frame clones, though not all of them. This sample has about 300,000 clones, with approximately 88% found just once. Sequenced sample: peripheral blood. The receptors were gathered from a woman in her 30s who had recovered from COVID-19. The CDR3 runs from the conserved cysteine through the conserved F or W. D genes are given only for firm matches. Only some rows state a clone size, as once, few, many or a class for expanded clones.

D: -; J: TRBJ2-7; length: 15; size: -; V: TRBV27; DNA: TGTGCCAGCAGCTTCCCCGGGACTCAACCCTACGAGCAGTACTTC; CDR3: CASSFPGTQPYEQYF
D: TRBD2; J: TRBJ2-3; length: 15; size: -; V: TRBV10-3; DNA: TGTGCCATCAGTGCCGCGCAGCGGGGGGAGGATACGCAGTATTTT; CDR3: CAISAAQRGEDTQYF
D: -; J: TRBJ1-2; length: 13; size: -; V: TRBV6-6; DNA: TGTGCCAGCGTCCAACAGTCAAACTATGGCTACACCTTC; CDR3: CASVQQSNYGYTF
D: -; J: TRBJ2-6; length: 17; size: -; V: TRBV3-1/TRBV3-2; DNA: TGTGCCAGCAGCCCGCGGGACGCAAGCTCTGGGGCCAACGTCCTGACTTTC; CDR3: CASSPRDASSGANVLTF
D: -; J: TRBJ2-1; length: 15; size: -; V: TRBV7-2; DNA: TGTGCCAGCAGCTTCCAAAAACAGGGTGGTGATGAGCAGTTCTTC; CDR3: CASSFQKQGGDEQFF
D: -; J: TRBJ2-4; length: 13; size: -; V: TRBV20-1; DNA: TGCAGTGCTAGTAGCGGTGGCGGAAACATTCAGTACTTC; CDR3: CSASSGGGNIQYF
D: -; J: TRBJ1-4; length: 13; size: -; V: TRBV28; DNA: TGTGCCAGCAGTCCCGCAACTAATGAAAAACTGTTTTTT; CDR3: CASSPATNEKLFF
D: TRBD2; J: TRBJ2-5; length: 16; size: medium-sized; V: TRBV6-2/TRBV6-3; DNA: TGTGCCAGCAGTTACTCGGGGACTAGCGTTGGAGAGACCCAGTACTTC; CDR3: CASSYSGTSVGETQYF
D: TRBD1; J: TRBJ1-5; length: 15; size: once; V: TRBV27; DNA: TGTGCCAGCAGATATACCGGGACAGTAAATCAGCCCCAGCATTTT; CDR3: CASRYTGTVNQPQHF
D: -; J: TRBJ1-2; length: 18; size: -; V: TRBV6-1; DNA: TGTGCCAGCAGTGAAAGAGTCGGGGGGCAGGGGCGGGTGTATGGCTACACCTTC; CDR3: CASSERVGGQGRVYGYTF
D: -; J: TRBJ1-3; length: 13; size: few; V: TRBV7-2; DNA: TGTGCCACGCAGGGGTTTTTGGGAAACACCATATATTTT; CDR3: CATQGFLGNTIYF
D: TRBD1; J: TRBJ1-2; length: 12; size: -; V: TRBV29-1; DNA: TGCAGCGCAGATACAGGGGGCAATGGCTACACCTTC; CDR3: CSADTGGNGYTF
D: -; J: TRBJ1-2; length: 15; size: -; V: TRBV2; DNA: TGTGCCAGCAGATGGGACATCGACATTAACTATGGCTACACCTTC; CDR3: CASRWDIDINYGYTF
D: TRBD1; J: TRBJ2-4; length: 13; size: -; V: TRBV18; DNA: TGTGCCAGCTCCCGGGGACAGCAAAACATTCAGTACTTC; CDR3: CASSRGQQNIQYF
D: TRBD1; J: TRBJ1-2; length: 13; size: -; V: TRBV29-1; DNA: TGCAGCGCTACAGGGGCGCGGGGCTATGGCTACACCTTC; CDR3: CSATGARGYGYTF
D: TRBD2; J: TRBJ2-1; length: 17; size: -; V: TRBV9; DNA: TGTGCCAGCAGCTCTAACCCCACCCTACGGGGGGGGCTAGGGCAGTTCTTC; CDR3: CASSSNPTLRGGLGQFF
D: TRBD1; J: TRBJ2-7; length: 15; size: -; V: TRBV5-4; DNA: TGTGCCAGCAGCGTAGGACAGGGTAGGACCTACGAGCAGTACTTC; CDR3: CASSVGQGRTYEQYF
D: -; J: TRBJ2-3; length: 14; size: -; V: TRBV11-2; DNA: TGTGCCAGCAGAACCCCAGGGGTCCCAGATACGCAGTATTTT; CDR3: CASRTPGVPDTQYF
D: -; J: TRBJ1-1; length: 11; size: -; V: TRBV28; DNA: TGTGCCAGCAGGTATAACACTGAAGCTTTCTTT; CDR3: CASRYNTEAFF
D: -; J: TRBJ2-1; length: 16; size: -; V: TRBV6-5; DNA: TGTGCCAGCAGTTCTCGCGGCAGAAGCTCCTACAATGAGCAGTTCTTC; CDR3: CASSSRGRSSYNEQFF
D: TRBD1; J: TRBJ1-1; length: 14; size: once; V: TRBV6-5; DNA: TGTGCCAGCAGTTCGCAGGGGGATGGGGATGAAGCTTTCTTT; CDR3: CASSSQGDGDEAFF
D: TRBD1; J: TRBJ1-2; length: 15; size: -; V: TRBV18; DNA: TGTGCCAGCTCACCCACGGGACAGGCATCCTATGGCTACACCTTC; CDR3: CASSPTGQASYGYTF
D: -; J: TRBJ2-2; length: 13; size: -; V: TRBV11-2; DNA: TGTGCCAGCAGCTTAGATTCGGGCGGGGAGCTGTTTTTT; CDR3: CASSLDSGGELFF
D: -; J: TRBJ1-5; length: 19; size: -; V: TRBV10-3; DNA: TGTGCCATCAGTGAGTCCCCCAGGGCCGGAAGGAGTAGAAATCAGCCCCAGCATTTT; CDR3: CAISESPRAGRSRNQPQHF
D: -; J: TRBJ1-6; length: 13; size: few; V: TRBV5-4; DNA: TGTGCCAGCAGCTTGACAGCAAATTCACCCCTCCACTTT; CDR3: CASSLTANSPLHF
D: -; J: TRBJ1-2; length: 14; size: -; V: TRBV7-2; DNA: TGTGCCAGCAGCTTAGCGTACGGGAACTATGGCTACACCTTC; CDR3: CASSLAYGNYGYTF
D: TRBD1; J: TRBJ1-1; length: 14; size: -; V: TRBV10-3; DNA: TGTGCCATCAGTGAGCGCCAGGGGGCTCGTTGGGCTTTCTTT; CDR3: CAISERQGARWAFF
D: TRBD1; J: TRBJ2-3; length: 14; size: -; V: TRBV5-8; DNA: TGTGCCAGCAGCCCGGGACAGGGCGCAGATACGCAGTATTTT; CDR3: CASSPGQGADTQYF
D: TRBD1; J: TRBJ2-5; length: 13; size: -; V: TRBV18; DNA: TGTGCCACCTCGGGACAGAATCAAGAGACCCAGTACTTC; CDR3: CATSGQNQETQYF
D: TRBD2; J: TRBJ2-7; length: 16; size: -; V: TRBV9; DNA: TGTGCCAGCAGCCCCCGACTAGCGGGGGCTCCGGGGGAGCAGTACTTC; CDR3: CASSPRLAGAPGEQYF
D: -; J: TRBJ1-5; length: 13; size: -; V: TRBV28; DNA: TGTGCCAGCGGCAGGGGCGGGTTTCAGCCCCAGCATTTT; CDR3: CASGRGGFQPQHF
D: -; J: TRBJ2-4; length: 13; size: -; V: TRBV20-1; DNA: TGCAGTGCTAGTTTAGTAGCCAAAAACATTCAGTACTTC; CDR3: CSASLVAKNIQYF
D: -; J: TRBJ1-1; length: 15; size: once; V: TRBV7-2; DNA: TGTGCCAGCCGCATTCCTGCCGGCGGTAGCACTGAAGCTTTCTTT; CDR3: CASRIPAGGSTEAFF
D: -; J: TRBJ1-1; length: 12; size: -; V: TRBV7-9; DNA: TGTGCCAGCAGCTTAGGGGCCACTGAAGCTTTCTTT; CDR3: CASSLGATEAFF
D: -; J: TRBJ1-3; length: 15; size: -; V: TRBV7-2; DNA: TGTGCCAGCAGCTTAGCGGGGGGGTCGGGAAACACCATATATTTT; CDR3: CASSLAGGSGNTIYF
D: -; J: TRBJ2-3; length: 12; size: few; V: TRBV2; DNA: TGTGCCAGCACGTCCCAGGGGGATACGCAGTATTTT; CDR3: CASTSQGDTQYF
D: TRBD2; J: TRBJ2-7; length: 17; size: -; V: TRBV14; DNA: TGTGCCAGCAGCCAATTTGGGGCGACTAGCGGCTCCTACGAGCAGTACTTC; CDR3: CASSQFGATSGSYEQYF
D: TRBD1; J: TRBJ1-6; length: 14; size: -; V: TRBV30; DNA: TGTGCCTGGAGTCTCCTGACAGGGAATTCACCCCTCCACTTT; CDR3: CAWSLLTGNSPLHF
D: TRBD2; J: TRBJ2-5; length: 19; size: -; V: TRBV7-9; DNA: TGTGCCAGCAGTAGAGGGACGGGACTAGCGGGGGGGCGAGGAGAGACCCAGTACTTC; CDR3: CASSRGTGLAGGRGETQYF
D: TRBD2; J: TRBJ2-3; length: 16; size: -; V: TRBV6-6; DNA: TGTGCCAGCAGTTACTCGCTCGGGGGGAGCACAGATACGCAGTATTTT; CDR3: CASSYSLGGSTDTQYF
D: -; J: TRBJ2-1; length: 13; size: few; V: TRBV27; DNA: TGTGCCAGCAGACCCGACATGGGCAATGAGCAGTTCTTC; CDR3: CASRPDMGNEQFF
D: TRBD1; J: TRBJ1-6; length: 15; size: -; V: TRBV5-6; DNA: TGTGCCAGCAGCGCGGGACAGGGCCCGGATTGGCCCCTCCACTTT; CDR3: CASSAGQGPDWPLHF
D: -; J: TRBJ1-2; length: 12; size: -; V: TRBV19; DNA: TGTGCCAGTAGGAGGGAGGACTATGGCTACACCTTC; CDR3: CASRREDYGYTF
D: -; J: TRBJ1-6; length: 13; size: few; V: TRBV30; DNA: TGTGCCTGGAGTGTCCAGGGAGGTTCACCCCTCCACTTT; CDR3: CAWSVQGGSPLHF
D: -; J: TRBJ2-2; length: 15; size: -; V: TRBV28; DNA: TGTGCCAGCAGTTTTAGAGGGCTGAACACCGGGGAGCTGTTTTTT; CDR3: CASSFRGLNTGELFF
D: TRBD1; J: TRBJ2-3; length: 13; size: -; V: TRBV5-1; DNA: TGCGCCAGCAGCTCCGGGACAGCGGATACGCAGTATTTT; CDR3: CASSSGTADTQYF
D: TRBD2; J: TRBJ2-1; length: 16; size: -; V: TRBV9; DNA: TGTGCCAGCAGCGTACTAGCGGGGGAAAAACACAATGAGCAGTTCTTC; CDR3: CASSVLAGEKHNEQFF
D: TRBD1; J: TRBJ1-1; length: 16; size: once; V: TRBV19; DNA: TGTGCCAGTAGAGACGGGACAGGGGTTTTGAACACTGAAGCTTTCTTT; CDR3: CASRDGTGVLNTEAFF
D: TRBD1; J: TRBJ1-6; length: 14; size: -; V: TRBV2; DNA: TGTGCCAGCAGCTTTGGACAGGCGAATTCACCCCTCCACTTT; CDR3: CASSFGQANSPLHF
D: -; J: TRBJ1-4; length: 14; size: -; V: TRBV9; DNA: TGTGCCAGCAGCGTGACATCAACTAATGAAAAACTGTTTTTT; CDR3: CASSVTSTNEKLFF
D: TRBD1; J: TRBJ1-1; length: 14; size: -; V: TRBV5-1; DNA: TGCGCCAGCAGCCCGGGACAGGTTAACACTGAAGCTTTCTTT; CDR3: CASSPGQVNTEAFF
D: -; J: TRBJ1-3; length: 15; size: -; V: TRBV19; DNA: TGTGCCAGTAGCTTGGCCCCTACTACTGGAAACACCATATATTTT; CDR3: CASSLAPTTGNTIYF
D: TRBD1; J: TRBJ1-1; length: 14; size: -; V: TRBV9; DNA: TGTGCCAGCAGCGTGGAGACAGGGGACACTGAAGCTTTCTTT; CDR3: CASSVETGDTEAFF
D: -; J: TRBJ1-1; length: 16; size: -; V: TRBV27; DNA: TGTGCCAGCAGTTTAGGCGCTTGGCAGGGGAACACTGAAGCTTTCTTT; CDR3: CASSLGAWQGNTEAFF
D: -; J: TRBJ2-2; length: 13; size: -; V: TRBV6-5; DNA: TGTGCCAGCAGCTCGGAGGGCACCGGGGAGCTGTTTTTT; CDR3: CASSSEGTGELFF
D: TRBD1; J: TRBJ1-6; length: 14; size: -; V: TRBV5-1; DNA: TGCGCCAGCAGCCAGGACAGGGAATATTCACCCCTCCACTTT; CDR3: CASSQDREYSPLHF
D: -; J: TRBJ1-2; length: 17; size: -; V: TRBV19; DNA: TGTGCCAGTAGTATAGATTTTAGAGACAGGAGCAACTATGGCTACACCTTC; CDR3: CASSIDFRDRSNYGYTF